These T cell receptor beta chains were read from a single sample in a study of blood T cell repertoires in acute mononucleosis. Assay: immunoSEQ multiplex PCR; the TCRdb copy retains only in-frame clones and omits some. The top ten clones hold 40% to 65% of a sample with around 2,500 clones, about 70% of them seen once. Here the sequenced sample was EBV GLC epitope tetramer+ CD8+ T cells sorted from PBMCs, taken during acute infectious mononucleosis. All receptors derive from a woman aged 18 to 35 with infectious mononucleosis caused by EBV. The CDR3 runs from the conserved cysteine through the conserved F or W. The order of the fields is D gene, clone size, V gene, J gene, CDR3 protein, CDR3 DNA. The D gene is left open where the match is weak. For some rows the clone size is stated as once, few or many, or as a class when expanded; others skip it.

d_call: -
clone_size: -
v_call: TRBV2
j_call: TRBJ2-2
cdr3_aa: CASSGGRVSPGELFF
cdr3_nt: TGTGCCAGCAGTGGCGGACGGGTCTCACCCGGGGAGCTGTTTTTT

d_call: -
clone_size: -
v_call: TRBV6-8
j_call: TRBJ2-2
cdr3_aa: CASSTFLGGELFF
cdr3_nt: TGTGCCAGCAGCACCTTTTTAGGCGGGGAGCTGTTTTTT

d_call: -
clone_size: large
v_call: TRBV13
j_call: TRBJ2-1
cdr3_aa: CASSFRTGYNEQFF
cdr3_nt: TGTGCCAGCAGCTTCCGGACGGGGTACAATGAGCAGTTCTTC

d_call: -
clone_size: -
v_call: TRBV2
j_call: TRBJ2-2
cdr3_aa: CASSEGDIAPGSCFF
cdr3_nt: -

d_call: -
clone_size: -
v_call: TRBV7-6
j_call: TRBJ2-1
cdr3_aa: CASSVAGGDEQFF
cdr3_nt: TGTGCCAGCAGCGTAGCTGGGGGCGATGAGCAGTTCTTC

d_call: TRBD2
clone_size: -
v_call: TRBV25-1
j_call: TRBJ2-3
cdr3_aa: CASSNSGRGSDTQYF
cdr3_nt: TGTGCCAGCAGTAATAGCGGGAGAGGCTCAGATACGCAGTATTTT

d_call: -
clone_size: -
v_call: TRBV21-1
j_call: TRBJ2-7
cdr3_aa: CASSVAGGDEQYF
cdr3_nt: TGTGCCAGCAGCGTAGCGGGGGGCGACGAGCAGTACTTC

d_call: TRBD1
clone_size: -
v_call: TRBV29-1
j_call: TRBJ1-4
cdr3_aa: CSVGTGCTNEKLFF
cdr3_nt: TGCAGCGTTGGGACAGGGTGCACTAATGAAAAACTGTTTTTT

d_call: -
clone_size: -
v_call: TRBV7-9
j_call: TRBJ2-7
cdr3_aa: CASSPPGAGEGYEQYF
cdr3_nt: TGTGCCAGCAGCCCGCCGGGGGCAGGGGAGGGCTACGAGCAGTACTTC

d_call: -
clone_size: -
v_call: TRBV19
j_call: TRBJ1-4
cdr3_aa: CASSRGQNNEKLF
cdr3_nt: TGTGCCAGTAGTCGTGGACAGAATAATGAAAAACTGTTT

d_call: TRBD2
clone_size: -
v_call: TRBV11-2
j_call: TRBJ2-7
cdr3_aa: CASSLAWVAGEKQYF
cdr3_nt: TGTGCCAGCAGCTTAGCTTGGGTAGCGGGGGAAAAGCAGTACTTC

d_call: -
clone_size: -
v_call: TRBV14
j_call: TRBJ2-3
cdr3_aa: CASSQSPGGKYF
cdr3_nt: TGTGCCAGCAGCCAATCTCCCGGCGGTAAGTATTTT

d_call: TRBD2
clone_size: -
v_call: TRBV4-3
j_call: TRBJ2-7
cdr3_aa: CASSQEWGGYEQYF
cdr3_nt: TGCGCCAGCAGCCAAGAATGGGGGGGCTACGAGCAGTACTTC

d_call: -
clone_size: -
v_call: TRBV2
j_call: TRBJ1-1
cdr3_aa: CSSCERSAWESTEAFF
cdr3_nt: TGTTCCAGCTGTGAAAGGTCAGCCTGGGAGAGCACTGAAGCTTTCTTT

d_call: -
clone_size: -
v_call: TRBV6-1
j_call: TRBJ2-7
cdr3_aa: CAISDDRSDYEQYF
cdr3_nt: TGTGCCATCAGTGATGACCGAAGCGACTACGAGCAGTACTTC

d_call: TRBD2
clone_size: -
v_call: TRBV11-2
j_call: TRBJ2-7
cdr3_aa: CASSLAWVAGETKYF
cdr3_nt: TGTGCCAGCAGCTTAGCTTGGGTAGCGGGGGAAACGAAGTACTTC

d_call: TRBD1
clone_size: -
v_call: TRBV7-3
j_call: TRBJ2-1
cdr3_aa: CASNRRRGQVNNEQFF
cdr3_nt: TGTGCCAGCAACCGACGAAGAGGACAGGTTAACAATGAGCAGTTCTTC

d_call: -
clone_size: -
v_call: TRBV29-1
j_call: TRBJ1-4
cdr3_aa: CSVGSPTNEKLFF
cdr3_nt: TGCAGCGTTGGGTCTCCAACTAATGAAAAACTGTTTTTT

d_call: TRBD2
clone_size: -
v_call: TRBV9
j_call: TRBJ2-5
cdr3_aa: CASSVGQHAGGGETQYF
cdr3_nt: TGTGCCAGCAGCGTAGGCCAACACGCGGGGGGAGGGGAGACCCAGTACTTC

d_call: -
clone_size: medium-sized
v_call: TRBV29-1
j_call: TRBJ2-5
cdr3_aa: CSVAPRDLETQYF
cdr3_nt: TGCAGCGTTGCCCCTCGGGACCTAGAGACCCAGTACTTC

d_call: -
clone_size: -
v_call: TRBV1
j_call: TRBJ2-6
cdr3_aa: CTSSNCGLCTSRANVLTF
cdr3_nt: TGCACCAGCAGCAACTGTGGTTTGTGCACAAGTCGGGCCAACGTCCTGACTTTC

d_call: -
clone_size: few
v_call: TRBV7-3
j_call: TRBJ2-7
cdr3_aa: CASSLEGALDEQYF
cdr3_nt: TGTGCCAGCAGCTTGGAGGGGGCCCTCGACGAGCAGTACTTC

d_call: -
clone_size: many
v_call: TRBV23-1
j_call: TRBJ2-1
cdr3_aa: CASNDQGDEQFF
cdr3_nt: TGCGCCAGCAACGACCAGGGCGATGAGCAGTTCTTC

d_call: -
clone_size: -
v_call: TRBV25-1
j_call: TRBJ2-1
cdr3_aa: CASSVVGNEQFF
cdr3_nt: TGTGCCAGCAGCGTAGTCGGGAATGAGCAGTTCTTC

d_call: TRBD2
clone_size: few
v_call: TRBV11-2
j_call: TRBJ2-7
cdr3_aa: CASSPTSGSIYEQYF
cdr3_nt: TGTGCCAGCAGTCCTACTAGCGGGAGTATCTACGAGCAGTACTTC

d_call: -
clone_size: -
v_call: TRBV4-1
j_call: TRBJ2-7
cdr3_aa: CASPRQGGDEQYF
cdr3_nt: TGCGCCAGCCCCCGGCAGGGTGGCGACGAGCAGTACTTC

d_call: TRBD1
clone_size: -
v_call: TRBV6-5
j_call: TRBJ1-4
cdr3_aa: CASSPGQVWGEKLFF
cdr3_nt: TGTGCCAGCAGCCCCGGACAGGTCTGGGGTGAAAAACTGTTTTTT

d_call: -
clone_size: few
v_call: TRBV11-2
j_call: TRBJ1-1
cdr3_aa: CASSERSAWESTEAFF
cdr3_nt: TGTGCCAGCAGTGAAAGGTCAGCCTGGGAGAGCACTGAAGCTTTCTTT

d_call: -
clone_size: -
v_call: TRBV7-6
j_call: TRBJ2-1
cdr3_aa: CASSLEGALDEQFF
cdr3_nt: TGTGCCAGCAGCTTGGAGGGGGCCCTCGATGAGCAGTTCTTC

d_call: TRBD1
clone_size: -
v_call: TRBV6-5
j_call: TRBJ2-7
cdr3_aa: CASSQGTGEGYEQYF
cdr3_nt: TGTGCCAGCAGCCAGGGGACAGGGGAGGGCTACGAGCAGTACTTC

d_call: TRBD1
clone_size: -
v_call: TRBV29-1
j_call: TRBJ1-5
cdr3_aa: CSVEEDRDSNQPQHF
cdr3_nt: TGCAGCGTTGAAGAAGACAGGGATAGCAATCAGCCCCAGCATTTT

d_call: -
clone_size: -
v_call: TRBV29-1
j_call: TRBJ1-4
cdr3_aa: CSVGSLGTNDKLFF
cdr3_nt: TGCAGCGTTGGGTCACTGGGAACTAATGATAAACTGTTTTTT

d_call: -
clone_size: -
v_call: TRBV5-6
j_call: TRBJ2-1
cdr3_aa: CASSDKGGFYNEQFF
cdr3_nt: TGTGCCAGCAGCGATAAGGGTGGGTTTTACAATGAGCAGTTCTTC

d_call: -
clone_size: -
v_call: TRBV29-1
j_call: TRBJ2-1
cdr3_aa: CSIESAGPIYNEQFF
cdr3_nt: TGCAGCATTGAAAGTGCGGGACCAATATACAATGAGCAGTTCTTC

d_call: TRBD1
clone_size: once
v_call: TRBV29-1
j_call: TRBJ2-5
cdr3_aa: CSVEEDRVRDSQYF
cdr3_nt: TGCAGCGTTGAAGAAGACAGGGTGAGGGATTCCCAGTACTTC

d_call: TRBD1
clone_size: -
v_call: TRBV29-1
j_call: TRBJ1-5
cdr3_aa: CSVGSDRDSNQPQHF
cdr3_nt: TGCAGCGTTGGGTCGGACAGGGATAGCAATCAGCCCCAGCATTTT

d_call: -
clone_size: -
v_call: TRBV23-1
j_call: TRBJ2-5
cdr3_aa: CAAVRRRGVWLQETQYF
cdr3_nt: TGCGCCGCAGTCCGTCGTCGCGGGGTGTGGCTGCAAGAGACCCAGTACTTC

d_call: TRBD2
clone_size: -
v_call: TRBV5-6
j_call: TRBJ2-5
cdr3_aa: CASSPRTGTSGEKETQYF
cdr3_nt: TGTGCCAGCAGCCCGCGTACCGGGACTAGCGGGGAAAAAGAGACCCAGTACTTC

d_call: -
clone_size: -
v_call: TRBV21-1
j_call: TRBJ1-5
cdr3_aa: CASRRLILHWHHQPQHF
cdr3_nt: TGTGCCAGCAGGCGGCTCATACTACATTGGCATCATCAGCCCCAGCATTTT

d_call: -
clone_size: once
v_call: TRBV29-1
j_call: TRBJ2-1
cdr3_aa: CRVAGAGPIYNEQFF
cdr3_nt: TGCCGCGTTGCAGGTGCGGGACCAATATACAATGAGCAGTTCTTC

d_call: -
clone_size: -
v_call: TRBV6-9
j_call: TRBJ2-2
cdr3_aa: CASSTFLGGELFF
cdr3_nt: TGTGCCAGCAGCACCTTTTTAGGCGGGGAGCTGTTTTTT

d_call: TRBD1
clone_size: -
v_call: TRBV9
j_call: TRBJ1-1
cdr3_aa: CASSGNPQTGPNNTEAFF
cdr3_nt: TGTGCCAGCAGCGGAAACCCTCAGACAGGGCCCAACAACACTGAAGCTTTCTTT

d_call: TRBD1
clone_size: -
v_call: TRBV29-1
j_call: TRBJ1-5
cdr3_aa: CRVVADRDSNQPLHF
cdr3_nt: TGCAGGGTTGTGGCGGACAGGGATAGCAATCAGCCCCTGCATTTT

d_call: -
clone_size: -
v_call: TRBV6-5
j_call: TRBJ2-7
cdr3_aa: CASSHITGSIYEQYF
cdr3_nt: TGTGCCAGCAGCCATATCACCGGGAGCATCTACGAGCAGTACTTC

d_call: -
clone_size: -
v_call: TRBV23-1
j_call: TRBJ2-5
cdr3_aa: CASSRRRGVWLQETQYF
cdr3_nt: TGCGCCAGCAGTCGTCGTCGCGGGGTGTGGCTGCAAGAGACCCAGTACTTC

d_call: -
clone_size: -
v_call: TRBV4-1
j_call: TRBJ1-4
cdr3_aa: CASSPRQGTNEKLFF
cdr3_nt: TGCGCCAGCAGCCCCCGGCAGGGAACTAATGAAAAACTGTTTTTT

d_call: TRBD2
clone_size: -
v_call: TRBV11-2
j_call: TRBJ2-7
cdr3_aa: CASSLGVAGGNEQYF
cdr3_nt: TGTGCCAGCAGCTTAGGGGTAGCGGGGGGAAACGAGCAGTACTTC

d_call: -
clone_size: -
v_call: TRBV6-4
j_call: TRBJ2-7
cdr3_aa: CASSYSPRDPAYEQYF
cdr3_nt: TGTGCCAGCAGTTACTCGCCCCGGGACCCAGCCTACGAGCAGTACTTC

d_call: -
clone_size: -
v_call: TRBV9
j_call: TRBJ1-1
cdr3_aa: CARSVEGGLVNTEAFF
cdr3_nt: TGTGCCCGCAGCGTCGAGGGGGGGCTTGTGAACACTGAAGCTTTCTTT

d_call: -
clone_size: large
v_call: TRBV29-1
j_call: TRBJ1-4
cdr3_aa: CSVGSPPTNEKLFF
cdr3_nt: TGCAGCGTTGGGTCTCCGCCAACTAATGAAAAACTGTTTTTT